A single sample is the source of the 22 T cell receptor beta chains below, sequenced in a study of regulatory dendritic cells for organ transplantation. Only in-frame clones appear in the TCRdb table, and some are missing; sequencing was by immunoSEQ multiplex PCR. The sample holds about 38,000 clones, around nine tenths seen once. Sample: naive CD8+ T cells from blood. The sample's subset: CD45RA+ naive T cells. The receptor source for this set is a human donor in good health.

The CDR3 DNA reads as TGCGCCAGCAGTGATGGGGCTAGCGGGAGGAGCTCCTACAATGAGCAGTTCTTC. Protein sequence: CASSDGASGRSSYNEQFF. V usage is TRBV10-2 and J usage is TRBJ2-1; TRBD2 agrees at 11 bases. Germline CDR1 WSHSY, CDR2 SAAADI. V lost 3 bases, J lost 0 bases, and 7 bases stayed unmatched. The CDR3 is 18 residues long.

This clone was observed once. The chain is built from TRBV6-1 and TRBJ2-7; 8 bases fit TRBD1. CDR3 size: 15 residues. V gave up 6 bases and J gave up 4 bases; unmatched junction bases: 11. Germline V gene lookup returns CDR1 MNHNS and CDR2 SASEGT. In DNA form, the CDR3 reads TGTGCCAGCAGGAAGGGACAGGATGGGAGGTACGAGCAGTACTTC. Its protein is CASRKGQDGRYEQYF.

V is TRBV7-9 and J is TRBJ2-7; 7 nucleotides match TRBD1. Trimming removed 3 bases from V and 3 bases from J; junction bases left unmatched: 17. Germline V CDR1 and CDR2: SEHNR, FQNEAQ (reference sequence). The CDR3 is 18 residues long. The CDR3: CASSLTEGTGTEGYEQYF. CDR3 DNA sequence: TGTGCCAGCAGCTTGACGGAAGGGACCGGGACAGAAGGCTACGAGCAGTACTTC.

This clone showed up just once. The chain joins TRBV11-1 to TRBJ2-7, with 7 bases lining up with TRBD2. Germline values: CDR1 SGHAT, CDR2 FQDESV (reference sequence). This CDR3 region has 15 residues. After removal of 5 bases from V and 0 bases from J, the junction contained 7 bases not matched to a gene. This chain's CDR3 is CASSHSGGSSYEQYF. The CDR3 bases are TGTGCCAGCAGCCATTCTGGCGGGAGCTCCTACGAGCAGTACTTC.

The V call is TRBV19, the J call TRBJ1-3; a weak D match, TRBD1 (6 bases). V gave up 5 bases and J gave up 10 bases, with 15 bases separating them. Germline-derived CDR1 and CDR2 are LNHDA and SQIVND (reference sequence). The CDR3 contains 13 residues. The CDR3 region has the DNA TGTGCCAGTAGTCGGTCGAGGGGGTGGACCATATATTTT. Its protein product is CASSRSRGWTIYF.

The rearrangement links TRBV27 to TRBJ2-1; 8 nucleotides align to TRBD2. Trimming cost V 6 bases and J 8 bases; bases outside gene matches: 9. This CDR3 is built from 14 residues. Germline lookup yields CDR1 MNHEY and CDR2 SMNVEV (reference sequence). As DNA, the CDR3 is TGTGCCAGCAGCCTCGGGGGGGTTGTCCATGAGCAGTTCTTC. This encodes CASSLGGVVHEQFF.

The chain carries TRBV27 and TRBJ2-2; D may be TRBD1 (6 bases). The length of the CDR3 is 13 residues. The V gene's germline CDR1 is MNHEY and CDR2 SMNVEV (reference sequence). Trimming shortened V by 7 bases and J by 4 bases, and 10 bases separated the two germline ends. In nucleotides, the CDR3 is TGTGCCAGCAAGAGGGGGATCACCGGGGAGCTGTTTTTT. This codes for CASKRGITGELFF.

The chain has TRBV11-2 and TRBJ2-7, with 7 bases that match TRBD2. Germline V gives CDR1 SGHAT, CDR2 FQNNGV. CDR3 size: 13 residues. After removal of 1 base from V and 4 bases from J, the junction contained 1 base not matched to a gene. CDR3 loop: CASSLGEGYEQYF. The CDR3 region has the DNA TGTGCCAGCAGCTTAGGGGAGGGGTACGAGCAGTACTTC.

The J gene is TRBJ2-2, the V gene TRBV4-3; weak D call: TRBD1 (6 bases). Germline values: CDR1 LGHNA, CDR2 YSLEER. The ends were cut back, 0 bases at V and 3 bases at J, with 11 bases in the middle. This CDR3 comprises 16 residues. DNA of the CDR3: TGCGCCAGCAGCCAAGATCAGGGGCCCGACACCGGGGAGCTGTTTTTT. Its protein product is CASSQDQGPDTGELFF.

The chain has TRBV2 and TRBJ2-1; D gene ambiguous. CDR1 is SNHLY and CDR2 is FYNNEI in the germline V gene. This CDR3 region has 11 residues. Trimming pared 2 bases from V and 9 bases from J, leaving 5 bases between. This CDR3 reads CASSERSEQFF. In DNA, the CDR3 is TGTGCCAGCAGTGAAAGGTCTGAGCAGTTCTTC.

This clone came up once. The J gene is TRBJ2-7, the V gene TRBV29-1, with 10 positions matching TRBD1. Germline-derived CDR1 and CDR2 are SQVTM and ANQGSEA. The CDR3 loop spans 14 amino acids. Losses at the gene ends were 7 bases for V and 0 bases for J; bases not matched to a gene: 6. The CDR3 spells CSGLGQGSSYEQYF. In DNA form, the CDR3 reads TGCAGCGGTTTGGGACAGGGGTCCTCCTACGAGCAGTACTTC.

V and J are TRBV6-5 and TRBJ2-7; 7 bases line up with TRBD2. CDR3 length: 14 residues. Germline V gene lookup returns CDR1 MNHEY and CDR2 SVGAGI. V trimming: 5 bases; J trimming: 6 bases; junction bases outside the gene matches: 10. The CDR3: CASSPWEGRGEQYF. The CDR3 nucleotides are TGTGCCAGCAGTCCGTGGGAGGGGAGGGGCGAGCAGTACTTC.

The chain is built from TRBV7-8 and TRBJ2-5; TRBD1 matches 8 bases. V shed 8 bases, J shed 4 bases, and the junction held 9 bases outside the gene matches. The CDR3 is 14 amino acids. CDR1 and CDR2 from the germline V gene are SGHVS and FQNEAQ. CDR3 coding DNA: TGTGCCAGCTTCCCGTTAGGGACAGGAGAGACCCAGTACTTC. Encoded protein: CASFPLGTGETQYF.

This clone was found once. The genes are TRBV4-3 and TRBJ2-1; a weak D match, TRBD2 (5 bases). The V gene's germline CDR1 is LGHNA and CDR2 YSLEER. CDR3 length equals 17 residues. V lost 0 bases and J lost 0, with 12 bases in between. In nucleotides, the CDR3 is TGCGCCAGCAGCCAAGATTCGGGAATCGACTCCTACAATGAGCAGTTCTTC. This encodes CASSQDSGIDSYNEQFF.

V gene TRBV9 combines with J gene TRBJ1-3; the D is unclear. V shed 4 bases and J shed 0 bases, with 14 bases lying between them. CDR1 is SGDLS, CDR2 YYNGEE, per germline. The length of the CDR3 is 16 residues. The CDR3 DNA reads as TGTGCCAGCAGCATAGATTACGGAAGCTCTGGAAACACCATATATTTT. This codes for CASSIDYGSSGNTIYF. Together with reference TRBV9 and TRBJ1-3, the CDR3 gives the full variable domain: DSGVTQTPKHLITATGQRVTLRCSPRSGDLSVYWYQQSLDQGLQFLIQYYNGEERAKGNILERFSAQQFPDLHSELNLSSLELGDSALYFCASSIDYGSSGNTIYFGEGSWLTVV.

J is TRBJ2-7 and V is TRBV19, with D possibly TRBD2 on 5 matching bases. Germline loops: CDR1 LNHDA, CDR2 SQIVND (reference sequence). V gave up 1 base and J gave up 5 bases, with 21 bases separating them. CDR3 length: 17 residues. CDR3 nucleotide sequence: TGTGCCAGTAGTATAGTGTACGGGCGGGCTGGGTTGGACGAGCAGTACTTC. Its protein is CASSIVYGRAGLDEQYF.

This CDR3 is CASSYSPGGDEQFF. The CDR3, as DNA: TGTGCCAGCAGTTACTCGCCAGGGGGCGATGAGCAGTTCTTC. This chain connects TRBV6-5 to TRBJ2-1, with 8 bases fitting TRBD1. The CDR3 is 14 residues long. V trimming: 0 bases; J trimming: 8 bases; junction bases outside the gene matches: 3. CDR1 and CDR2 from the germline V gene are MNHEY and SVGAGI.

The chain is built from TRBV7-9 and TRBJ2-7; no reliable D call. CDR1 and CDR2 from the germline V gene are SEHNR and FQNEAQ (reference sequence). The CDR3 has 16 residues. Between the trimmed V and J ends, which lost 5 bases and 2 bases, there was a span of 19 bases. Here the CDR3 reads CASSDPWDSATYEQYF. The DNA of the CDR3 is TGTGCCAGCAGCGATCCCTGGGATTCTGCCACCTACGAGCAGTACTTC.

The chain combines TRBV4-1 with TRBJ2-5, with TRBD2 matching over 9 bases. Trimming at V came to 4 bases and at J to 3 bases, leaving 3 bases not matched to a gene. Germline V gene data show CDR1 as MGHRA and CDR2 as YSYEKL. This CDR3 spans 14 amino acids. CDR3 nucleotide sequence: TGCGCCAGCAGCCCAGCGGGGGGTGAAGAGACCCAGTACTTC. This gives the protein CASSPAGGEETQYF.

This clone came up a few times. The chain recombines TRBV2 with TRBJ1-1, with D hard to call. Trimming removed 7 bases at V and 5 bases at J, with 11 bases between. The germline gives CDR1 SNHLY, CDR2 FYNNEI. This CDR3 region has 12 residues. This CDR3 reads CASTKRVTEAFF. CDR3 bases: TGTGCCAGCACCAAACGGGTAACTGAAGCTTTCTTT.

The CDR3 here is CASGYEQYF. The DNA for the CDR3 is TGTGCCAGCGGCTACGAGCAGTACTTC. The chain combines TRBV27 with TRBJ2-7; no clear D. Germline V CDR1 and CDR2: MNHEY, SMNVEV (reference sequence). V was shortened by 8 bases and J by 3 bases, with 2 bases between the two germline ends. There are 9 residues in the CDR3.

V and J are TRBV30 and TRBJ2-3; no clear D gene. The CDR3 is 12 residues long. Germline V gene lookup returns CDR1 GTSNPN and CDR2 SVGIG (reference sequence). V was trimmed by 0 bases and J by 6 bases, leaving 7 bases between them. The DNA of the CDR3 is TGTGCCTGGAGTGTTCGGACGGATACGCAGTATTTT. This encodes CAWSVRTDTQYF.